This T cell receptor beta chain came from a study of persistence of HIV-infected CD4 T cells. Across the whole study: Isolated cells were CMV- and HIV-1 Gag-responding CD4+ T cells. A median of 8 years of suppressive ART preceded sampling.

Germline loops: CDR1 MNHEY, CDR2 SVGAGI. V was pared by 4 bases and J by 6 bases, with 10 bases of the junction left unmatched. CDR3 size: 16 residues. This was the immunoSEQ version 4 assay in survey mode. Sequenced by immunoSEQ multiplex PCR; TCRdb stores in-frame clones only, minus some. The data hold about 28,000 clones, with roughly 86% observed a single time. About this clone itself: Its antigen is undetermined.

Study outcomes and limitations: CMV- and Gag-responding cells had lower TCRbeta richness than CD3/CD28-responding cells.

Lysates of CMV-infected fibroblasts at 9 to 10 ug/mL stimulated these cells. CD40L-negative CD69-negative CD45RO-high memory CD4+ T cells were sorted as populations depleted of antigen-responding cells. The chain combines TRBV6-5 with TRBJ1-2, with 11 bases fitting TRBD1. The sequence came from an adult man with HIV who was CMV-seropositive. This specimen consisted of CD4+ T cells sorted from PBMCs after approximately 20-hour stimulation, obtained from a patient who received antiretroviral therapy. CDR3 nucleotides: TGTGCCAGCAGTTCAATACCGGGACAGGGGGGAGATGGCTACACCTTC. Encoded protein: CASSSIPGQGGDGYTF.